Shown below are 27 T cell receptor beta chains from a single sample sequenced in a study of T cell responses to AZD1222 COVID-19 vaccine. Clones were sequenced by immunoSEQ multiplex PCR, and TCRdb holds only the in-frame ones, with some missing. Here the sample spans approximately 60,000 clones, over 60% being singletons. Sequencing used peripheral blood, obtained on day 0 of AZD1222 vaccination. The receptors here all came from an adult in good health.

This chain joins TRBV12-3 or TRBV12-4 and TRBJ2-1; 10 bases agree with TRBD1. V shed 8 bases and J 7 bases; nucleotides not matched to a gene: 5. There are 13 residues in the CDR3. CDR3 DNA: TGTGCCAGCGGACAGGGGGTATGGAATGAGCAGTTCTTC. Protein: CASGQGVWNEQFF.

The chain combines TRBV11-2 with TRBJ2-3; 9 bases line up with TRBD1. Germline V gives CDR1 SGHAT, CDR2 FQNNGV. There are 15 residues in the CDR3. With V trimmed by 4 bases and J by 4 bases, 6 bases remained unmatched. The CDR3 is CASSSWGQGADTQYF. For the CDR3, the DNA is TGTGCCAGCAGCTCCTGGGGACAGGGCGCAGATACGCAGTATTTT.

The chain has TRBV6-5 and TRBJ1-3, with 8 nucleotides matching TRBD1. The germline CDR1 and CDR2 sequences are MNHEY and SVGAGI. V lost 5 bases to trimming and J lost 7 bases; unmatched junction nucleotides: 7. This CDR3 has 14 amino acids. CDR3 sequence reads: CASSRTGGANTIYF. The CDR3, as DNA: TGTGCCAGCAGTCGTACAGGGGGGGCGAACACCATATATTTT.

The chain carries TRBV4-2 and TRBJ1-4, with D possibly being TRBD1 (6 bases). The CDR3 has 16 residues. Germline-derived CDR1 and CDR2 are LGHNA and YNFKEQ. The ends were cut back, 0 bases at V and 4 bases at J, with 12 bases in the middle. CDR3 protein: CASSQDGGSRNEKLFF. In nucleotides, the CDR3 is TGTGCCAGCAGCCAAGATGGGGGCAGCCGTAATGAAAAACTGTTTTTT.

The chain is built from TRBV7-8 and TRBJ1-1; D gene unclear. The V gene's germline CDR1 is SGHVS and CDR2 FQNEAQ. The ends were cut back, 1 base at V and 1 base at J, with 7 bases in the middle. The CDR3 consists of 14 residues. CDR3 sequence: CASSLGYGNTEAFF. The CDR3 DNA follows: TGTGCCAGCAGCTTAGGGTACGGGAACACTGAAGCTTTCTTT.

J is TRBJ1-4 and V is TRBV13; no firm D call. V shed 5 bases and J shed 5 bases, with 9 bases lying between them. The germline gives CDR1 PRHDT, CDR2 FYEKMQ (reference sequence). This CDR3 contains 13 residues. The CDR3 nucleotides are TGTGCCAGCAGCCTCGCGGTGAATGAAAAACTGTTTTTT. Protein sequence: CASSLAVNEKLFF.

This clone was seen just once. The chain employs TRBV9 and TRBJ2-1; possibly TRBD1 for D (5 bases). The V gene lost 1 base and the J gene lost 0 bases, with 5 bases spanning the gap. The CDR3 is 14 residues long. CDR1 and CDR2 from the germline V gene are SGDLS and YYNGEE. This CDR3 reads CASSVRGSYNEQFF. The CDR3 region has the DNA TGTGCCAGCAGCGTAAGGGGCTCCTACAATGAGCAGTTCTTC.

The chain combines TRBV30 with TRBJ2-3; maybe TRBD2 (6 bases). This CDR3 is 13 amino acids long. The ends were cut back, 7 bases at V and 1 base at J, with 12 bases in the middle. CDR1 is GTSNPN and CDR2 is SVGIG in the germline V gene (reference sequence). Written as DNA, the CDR3 is TGTGCCTCTACTAGCAGCCGCACAGATACGCAGTATTTT. This encodes CASTSSRTDTQYF.

The rearrangement joins TRBV9 to TRBJ2-7; 10 bases match TRBD2. Trimming took 4 bases from V and 2 from J; bases not matched to a gene: 9. The V gene's germline CDR1 is SGDLS and CDR2 YYNGEE. This CDR3 region has 16 residues. This chain's CDR3 is CASSRSSGGPTYEQYF. The CDR3 DNA reads as TGTGCCAGCAGCAGAAGTAGCGGGGGGCCAACCTACGAGCAGTACTTC. The whole variable domain, filled in from reference TRBV9 and TRBJ2-7, reads DSGVTQTPKHLITATGQRVTLRCSPRSGDLSVYWYQQSLDQGLQFLIQYYNGEERAKGNILERFSAQQFPDLHSELNLSSLELGDSALYFCASSRSSGGPTYEQYFGPGTRLTVT.

J is TRBJ1-2 and V is TRBV27; D gene ambiguous. The germline V gene encodes CDR1 MNHEY and CDR2 SMNVEV (reference sequence). Between the trimmed V and J ends, which lost 5 bases and 8 bases, there was a span of 15 bases. The length of the CDR3 is 13 residues. The CDR3 DNA follows: TGTGCCAGCAGTGCCACTGGGTTTCGGGGCTACACCTTC. It is translated as CASSATGFRGYTF.

V gene TRBV29-1 combines with J gene TRBJ2-1; a possible D gene is TRBD1 (6 bases). The germline V and J ends were trimmed by 6 bases and 6 bases, with 24 bases remaining between them. Germline V gene lookup returns CDR1 SQVTM and CDR2 ANQGSEA. This CDR3 is 16 amino acids long. Here the CDR3 DNA reads TGCAGCGTCGGAAGGGGGTCTCGTGTGGGCACCAATGAGCAGTTCTTC. It translates to CSVGRGSRVGTNEQFF.

CDR3 sequence (DNA): TGTGCCAGCAGCTTAATTCCTTTAAGCACAGATACGCAGTATTTT. Protein: CASSLIPLSTDTQYF. This chain links TRBV7-2 with TRBJ2-3; D gene ambiguous. CDR1 is SGHTA and CDR2 is FQGNSA in the germline V gene. The length of the CDR3 is 15 residues. The V and J ends lost 2 bases and 0 bases respectively, with 9 bases between them.

This rearrangement joins TRBV4-1 to TRBJ1-5; D unresolved. V lost 5 bases, J lost 6 bases, and 17 bases lay in between. This CDR3 contains 15 residues. Germline CDR1 MGHRA, CDR2 YSYEKL. The CDR3 coding sequence is TGCGCCAGCAGCTTTGGGGAGGGTGTTGGTCAGCCCCAGCATTTT. Residues: CASSFGEGVGQPQHF.

The chain uses TRBV12-3 or TRBV12-4 and TRBJ2-1; 11 bases line up with TRBD2. This CDR3 contains 13 residues. The V gene end was trimmed by 7 bases and the J gene end by 9 bases; junction bases not matched to a gene: 5. This CDR3 is CASTTSGGPEQFF. CDR3 nucleotide sequence: TGTGCCAGCACCACTAGCGGGGGCCCTGAGCAGTTCTTC.

The table lists this clone with a count of one. The V and J genes are TRBV7-8 and TRBJ2-1, with D tentatively TRBD2 (5 bases). V was trimmed by 4 bases and J by 5 bases, leaving 18 bases between them. Germline V gene data show CDR1 as SGHVS and CDR2 as FQNEAQ. CDR3 size: 16 residues. CDR3 sequence reads: CASSSPSRRPNNEQFF. The CDR3 DNA sequence: TGTGCCAGCAGCTCCCCTAGTCGGAGGCCGAACAATGAGCAGTTCTTC.

V gene TRBV6-6 combines with J gene TRBJ1-4; the match to TRBD1 covers 7 bases. Unmatched junction bases numbered 7, after V lost 7 bases and J lost 5 bases. From germline, CDR1 is MNHNY and CDR2 SVGAGI (reference sequence). CDR3 length equals 14 residues. The DNA of the CDR3 is TGTGCCAGCACCGGGACAGTGAGAAATGAAAAACTGTTTTTT. It yields the protein CASTGTVRNEKLFF.

The table lists this clone with a count of one. The chain links TRBV28 to TRBJ1-6, with D uncertain. CDR3 length: 14 residues. Trimming removed 1 base at V and 14 bases at J, with 15 bases between. Germline V gene lookup returns CDR1 MDHEN and CDR2 SYDVKM. CDR3: CASSLSFLRLALHF. Written as DNA, the CDR3 is TGTGCCAGCAGTTTATCCTTTCTTAGATTGGCCCTCCACTTT. Together with reference TRBV28 and TRBJ1-6, the CDR3 gives the full variable domain: DVKVTQSSRYLVKRTGEKVFLECVQDMDHENMFWYRQDPGLGLRLIYFSYDVKMKEKGDIPEGYSVSREKKERFSLILESASTNQTSMYLCASSLSFLRLALHFGNGTRLTVT.

This clone was observed a few times. This chain uses TRBV9 with TRBJ2-2; possibly TRBD2 for D (6 bases). CDR1 and CDR2 (germline): SGDLS, YYNGEE. The CDR3 covers 15 residues. Trimming left V 2 bases short and J 6 bases short, with 14 bases between. The CDR3 bases are TGTGCCAGCAGCGTCGGGACTCTGGGCCCCGGGGAGCTGTTTTTT. This gives the protein CASSVGTLGPGELFF.

This chain links TRBV2 with TRBJ2-3; 12 bases are a match to TRBD2. Per germline, CDR1 SNHLY and CDR2 FYNNEI. This CDR3 is 15 amino acids long. Trimming at V came to 5 bases and at J to 1 base, leaving 1 base not matched to a gene. Here the CDR3 DNA reads TGTGCCAGCAGTCTAGCGGGGGGGGGCACAGATACGCAGTATTTT. Its translation: CASSLAGGGTDTQYF.

This clone was found a few times. The chain is built from TRBV28 and TRBJ2-3; tentatively, D is TRBD2 (7 bases). CDR3 length: 16 residues. The germline V gene encodes CDR1 MDHEN and CDR2 SYDVKM. Deletions cut 6 bases from V and 11 bases from J, with 27 bases between. Here the CDR3 reads CASRALETGGTGKQYF. In DNA, the CDR3 is TGTGCCAGCAGAGCTCTTGAAACGGGGGGCACAGGGAAGCAGTATTTT.

V is TRBV7-9 and J is TRBJ1-1; 9 bases match TRBD1. The junction had 8 bases not matched to a gene; V was cut back by 6 bases and J by 9 bases. Germline CDR1 and CDR2: SEHNR and FQNEAQ (reference sequence). CDR3 length equals 13 residues. The CDR3 here is CASRGQGREKAFF. CDR3 coding DNA: TGTGCCAGCAGAGGACAGGGGCGGGAGAAAGCTTTCTTT.

The gene calls are TRBV5-4 and TRBJ1-2, with D hard to call. The V end was cut by 0 bases, the J end by 8 bases, with 11 bases between. Germline CDR1 is SGHNT and CDR2 is YYREEE (reference sequence). The CDR3 is made up of 13 amino acids. The CDR3 loop reads CASSLGGERGYTF. CDR3 in DNA: TGTGCCAGCAGCTTGGGCGGGGAGCGCGGCTACACCTTC.

The rearrangement links TRBV6-2 or TRBV6-3 to TRBJ1-5; D gene ambiguous. V was clipped by 0 bases and J by 6 bases, with 9 bases between them. CDR1 is MNHEY, CDR2 SVGEGT, per germline. The CDR3 has 14 residues. The DNA for the CDR3 is TGTGCCAGCAGTTACTCGATAGTAGGTCAGCCCCAGCATTTT. This encodes CASSYSIVGQPQHF.

The genes are TRBV7-9 and TRBJ2-1; 9 bases match TRBD1. V lost 5 bases to trimming and J lost 2 bases; unmatched junction nucleotides: 4. The CDR3 consists of 15 residues. Germline CDR1 is SEHNR and CDR2 is FQNEAQ (reference sequence). In nucleotides, the CDR3 is TGTGCCAGCAGCAACCGGGACAGGGCCTACAATGAGCAGTTCTTC. Its translation is CASSNRDRAYNEQFF.

V usage is TRBV4-3 and J usage is TRBJ2-7; D ambiguous. Germline V gene lookup returns CDR1 LGHNA and CDR2 YSLEER. V was clipped by 3 bases and J by 7 bases, with 16 bases between them. There are 14 residues in the CDR3. Here the CDR3 reads CASSQAPIGWEQYF. CDR3 DNA sequence: TGCGCCAGCAGCCAGGCCCCGATTGGTTGGGAGCAGTACTTC.

The CDR3 region has the DNA TGTGCCAGCAGTGAGTACGCAAGCTCCTCACCCCTCCACTTT. It yields the protein CASSEYASSSPLHF. The gene calls are TRBV25-1 and TRBJ1-6; no firm D call. The V gene's germline CDR1 is MGHDK and CDR2 SYGVNS. Between the trimmed V and J ends, which lost 3 bases and 10 bases, there was a span of 13 bases. The CDR3 has 14 amino acids.

This rearrangement joins TRBV28 to TRBJ2-5; the D gene is possibly TRBD2 (5 bases). The CDR3 runs to 10 residues. Germline values: CDR1 MDHEN, CDR2 SYDVKM. Trimming removed 10 bases at V and 3 bases at J, with 6 bases between. CDR3 nucleotide sequence: TGTGCCACGAGGGAAGAGACCCAGTACTTC. It yields the protein CATREETQYF.